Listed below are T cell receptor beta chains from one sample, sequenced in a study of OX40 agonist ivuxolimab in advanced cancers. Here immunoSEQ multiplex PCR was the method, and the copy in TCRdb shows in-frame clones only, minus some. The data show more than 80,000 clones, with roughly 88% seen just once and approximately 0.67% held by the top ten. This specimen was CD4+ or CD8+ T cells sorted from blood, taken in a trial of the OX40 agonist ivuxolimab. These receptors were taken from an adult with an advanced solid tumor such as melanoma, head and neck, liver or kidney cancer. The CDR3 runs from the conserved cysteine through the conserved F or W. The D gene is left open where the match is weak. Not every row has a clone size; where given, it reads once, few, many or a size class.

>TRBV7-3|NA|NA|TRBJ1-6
TGTGCCAGCAGCTCCTCCAGGGTTAGTTCACCCCTCCACTTT
CASSSSRVSSPLHF
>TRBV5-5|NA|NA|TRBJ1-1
TGTGCCAGCAGCTTGGGGGGGACCAACACTGAAGCTTTCTTT
CASSLGGTNTEAFF
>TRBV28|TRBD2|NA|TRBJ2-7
TGTGCCAGCAGTTTTGTACTAGCGGGGGGGCTAAACGAGCAGTACTTC
CASSFVLAGGLNEQYF
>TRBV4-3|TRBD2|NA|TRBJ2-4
TGCGCCAGCAGCCAAGATACCAGGGCGGGGGACATTCAGTACTTC
CASSQDTRAGDIQYF
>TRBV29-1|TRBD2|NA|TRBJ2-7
TGCAGCGTTCAGGGCGGGAGCTCCTACGAGCAGTACTTC
CSVQGGSSYEQYF
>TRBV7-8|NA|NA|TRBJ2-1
TGTGCCAGCAGCTTAATAGTGCATGAGCAGTTCTTC
CASSLIVHEQFF
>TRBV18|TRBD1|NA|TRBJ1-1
TGTGCCAGCTCACCAAGGGACAGGGACACTGAAGCTTTCTTT
CASSPRDRDTEAFF
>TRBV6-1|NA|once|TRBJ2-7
TGTGCCAGCAGTGTCTCGTCCTACGAGCAGTACTTC
CASSVSSYEQYF
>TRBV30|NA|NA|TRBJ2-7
TGTGCCTGGACTAGGCTAAGGGGGACCCGCTACGAGCAGTACTTC
CAWTRLRGTRYEQYF
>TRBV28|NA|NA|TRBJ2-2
TGTGCCAGCGAAGGCAGTCTTAGATATACTGGGGAGCTGTTTTTT
CASEGSLRYTGELFF
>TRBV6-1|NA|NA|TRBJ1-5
TGTGCCAGCAGTCAAGGGGGGGTGGGCAATCAGCCCCAGCATTTT
CASSQGGVGNQPQHF
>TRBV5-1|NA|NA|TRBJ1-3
TGCGCCAGCAGCCTATCGGACGGCTTCTCTGGAAACACCATATATTTT
CASSLSDGFSGNTIYF
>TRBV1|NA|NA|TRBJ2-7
TGCACCAGCACCCCATTAGGGACTAGCGGGGGGGAACCCTACGAGCAGTACTTC
CTSTPLGTSGGEPYEQYF
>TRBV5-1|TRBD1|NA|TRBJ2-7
TGCGCCAGCAGCTTGGTTATCGGGACAGGGGTCGACGAGCAGTACTTC
CASSLVIGTGVDEQYF
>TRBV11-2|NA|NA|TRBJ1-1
TGTGCCAGCAGCTTACTAAGAGGGACTGAAGCTTTCTTT
CASSLLRGTEAFF
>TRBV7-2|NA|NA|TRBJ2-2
TGTGCCAGCAGCTTCGCGAACACCGGGGAGCTGTTTTTT
CASSFANTGELFF
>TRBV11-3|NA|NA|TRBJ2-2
TGTGCCAGCAGCTTAGGCAGTTCGAACACCGGGGAGCTGTTTTTT
CASSLGSSNTGELFF
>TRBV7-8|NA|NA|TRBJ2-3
TGTGCCAGCAGCCTGGGGGGGGCTAGGCGCACAGATACGCAGTATTTT
CASSLGGARRTDTQYF
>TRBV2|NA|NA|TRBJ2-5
TGTGCCAGCAGTGAAGGGGGGCGGGCACAAGAGACCCAGTACTTC
CASSEGGRAQETQYF
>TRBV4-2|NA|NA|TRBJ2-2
TGTGCCAGCAGCCAAGAAAAGCGCAACACCGGGGAGCTGTTTTTT
CASSQEKRNTGELFF
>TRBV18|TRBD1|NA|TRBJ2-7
TGTGCCAGCTCACCACGCCCGGACAGGTTCGACGAGCAGTACTTC
CASSPRPDRFDEQYF
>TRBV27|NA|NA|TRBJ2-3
TGTGCCAGCAGCCAGCGTGGATCTAGCACAGATACGCAGTATTTT
CASSQRGSSTDTQYF
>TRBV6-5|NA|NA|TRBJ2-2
TGTGCCAGCAGTTACGGGGAGCCCGGGGAGCTGTTTTTT
CASSYGEPGELFF
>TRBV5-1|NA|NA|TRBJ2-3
TGCGCCAGCAGCTTGGGAATAGCCGGAGCAGATACGCAGTATTTT
CASSLGIAGADTQYF
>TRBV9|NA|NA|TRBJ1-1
TGTGCCAGCAGCGTAGCCGAGAACACTGAAGCTTTCTTT
CASSVAENTEAFF
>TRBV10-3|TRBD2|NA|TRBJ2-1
TGTGCCATCAGTGAGTCAGGCGGTAGCGGGAGAAAATACAATGAGCAGTTCTTC
CAISESGGSGRKYNEQFF
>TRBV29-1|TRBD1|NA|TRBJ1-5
TGCAGCGCCACGGGACAGCGGGACCAGCCCCAGCATTTT
CSATGQRDQPQHF
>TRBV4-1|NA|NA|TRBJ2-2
TGCGCCAGCAGCCAAGATTCCGGCGGCACCGGGGAGCTGTTTTTT
CASSQDSGGTGELFF
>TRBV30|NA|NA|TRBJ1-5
TGTGCCTGGAGTGTACGGGACCTCGTCAATCAGCCCCAGCATTTT
CAWSVRDLVNQPQHF
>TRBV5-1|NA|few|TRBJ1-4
TGCGCCAGCAGCCCCGACAGTCTTGGGAATGAAAAACTGTTTTTT
CASSPDSLGNEKLFF
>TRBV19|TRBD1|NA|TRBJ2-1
TGTGCCAGTAGCAGGGGACAGAATGAGCAGTTCTTC
CASSRGQNEQFF
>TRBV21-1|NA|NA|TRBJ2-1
TGTGCCAGCATCCTGACAGGGGGCTCCTACAATGAGCAGTTCTTC
CASILTGGSYNEQFF
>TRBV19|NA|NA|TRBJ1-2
TGTGCCAGTAGTGCCGGGACACCTCCTAACCACTATGGCTACACCTTC
CASSAGTPPNHYGYTF
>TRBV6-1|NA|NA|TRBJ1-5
TGTGCCAGCAATTTTGGGGATCAGCCCCAGCATTTT
CASNFGDQPQHF
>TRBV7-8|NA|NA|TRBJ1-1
TGTGCCAGCAGCATCGGCCGGAACACTGAAGCTTTCTTT
CASSIGRNTEAFF
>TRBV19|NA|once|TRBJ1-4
TGTGCCAGTAGTAGTCGGGGGGAAGGCTACGAAAAACTGTTTTTT
CASSSRGEGYEKLFF
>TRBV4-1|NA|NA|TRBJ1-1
TGCGCCAGCAGCCAAGGGGGGCTGAGGACTGAAGCTTTCTTT
CASSQGGLRTEAFF
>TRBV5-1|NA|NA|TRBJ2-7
TGCGCCAGCAGCGCGGGCAGGGGCAAAGAGCAGTACTTC
CASSAGRGKEQYF
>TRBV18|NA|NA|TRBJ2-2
TGTGCCAGCTCACCGTCGACGAGGGGCACCGGGGAGCTGTTTTTT
CASSPSTRGTGELFF
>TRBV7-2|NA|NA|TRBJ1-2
TGTGCCAGCAGTTTCCGTCAAGGGGGATTTGGAGGCTACACCTTC
CASSFRQGGFGGYTF
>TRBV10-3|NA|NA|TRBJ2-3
TGTGCCATCAGTGAGGAACAGTCTACAGATACGCAGTATTTT
CAISEEQSTDTQYF
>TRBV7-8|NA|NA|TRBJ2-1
TGTGCCAGCAGTCACCCGATAAGTCGCGATGAGCAGTTCTTC
CASSHPISRDEQFF
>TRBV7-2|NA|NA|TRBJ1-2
TGTGCCAGCAGCACCTGGGGCGGGGGGAGTGGAAATGGCTACACCTTC
CASSTWGGGSGNGYTF
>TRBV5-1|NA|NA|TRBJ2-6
TGCGCCAGCAGCTTGGACGGCAACGTCCTGACTTTC
CASSLDGNVLTF
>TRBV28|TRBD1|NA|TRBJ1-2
TGTGCCAGCAAGGGGCAGGGAAGGGGGCTCTATGGCTACACCTTC
CASKGQGRGLYGYTF
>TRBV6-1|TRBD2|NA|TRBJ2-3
TGTGCCAGCACAACGGGACTAGCGGGGAAGGATACGCAGTATTTT
CASTTGLAGKDTQYF
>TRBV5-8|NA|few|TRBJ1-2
TGTGCCAGCAGCTTGGACAAAATAGCTAACTATGGCTACACCTTC
CASSLDKIANYGYTF
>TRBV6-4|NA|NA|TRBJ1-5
TGTGCCAGCTCTTTGGATAGCAATCAGCCCCAGCATTTT
CASSLDSNQPQHF
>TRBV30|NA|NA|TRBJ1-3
TGTGCCTGGAGTGTAGGAAACACCATATATTTT
CAWSVGNTIYF
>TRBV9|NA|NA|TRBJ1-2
TGTGCCAGCAGCGTCCTAAGCGTTGGGGGGGAAGCCAAGGATGGCTACACCTTC
CASSVLSVGGEAKDGYTF
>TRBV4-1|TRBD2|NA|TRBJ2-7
TGCGCCAGCAGCCATAAGGGACTAGCGGGTTACGAGCAGTACTTC
CASSHKGLAGYEQYF
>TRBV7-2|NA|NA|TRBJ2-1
TGTGCCAGCAGCCCCAGGGGGGTAATTGGCAATGAGCAGTTCTTC
CASSPRGVIGNEQFF
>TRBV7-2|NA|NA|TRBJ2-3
TGTGCCAGCAGAAGGGACATCAGCACGGGGACAGATACGCAGTATTTT
CASRRDISTGTDTQYF
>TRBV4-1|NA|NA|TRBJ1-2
TGCGCCAGCAGCCAAGATAAAGGTATCGAAAGTGGCTACACCTTC
CASSQDKGIESGYTF
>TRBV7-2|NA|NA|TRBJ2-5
TGTGCCAGCAGCTTAAAGGCACTTCAAGAGACCCAGTACTTC
CASSLKALQETQYF
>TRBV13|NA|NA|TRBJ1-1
TGTGCCAGCGGGGCCGTAGGGAGCACTGAAGCTTTCTTT
CASGAVGSTEAFF
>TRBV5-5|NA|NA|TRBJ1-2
TGTGCCAGCAGCTCTAACACGGCCCCCTCGGGGGGCTACACCTTC
CASSSNTAPSGGYTF